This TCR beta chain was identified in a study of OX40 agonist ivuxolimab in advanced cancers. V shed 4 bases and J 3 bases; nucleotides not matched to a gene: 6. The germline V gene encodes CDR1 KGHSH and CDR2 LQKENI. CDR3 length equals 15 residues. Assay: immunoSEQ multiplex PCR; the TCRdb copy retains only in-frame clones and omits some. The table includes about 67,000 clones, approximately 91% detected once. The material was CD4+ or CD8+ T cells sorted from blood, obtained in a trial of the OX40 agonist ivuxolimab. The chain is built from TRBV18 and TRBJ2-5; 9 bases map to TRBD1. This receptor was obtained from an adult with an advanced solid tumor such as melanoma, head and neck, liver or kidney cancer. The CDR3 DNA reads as TGTGCCAGCTCACGGTTCGACAGGGGGGAAGAGACCCAGTACTTC. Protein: CASSRFDRGEETQYF.